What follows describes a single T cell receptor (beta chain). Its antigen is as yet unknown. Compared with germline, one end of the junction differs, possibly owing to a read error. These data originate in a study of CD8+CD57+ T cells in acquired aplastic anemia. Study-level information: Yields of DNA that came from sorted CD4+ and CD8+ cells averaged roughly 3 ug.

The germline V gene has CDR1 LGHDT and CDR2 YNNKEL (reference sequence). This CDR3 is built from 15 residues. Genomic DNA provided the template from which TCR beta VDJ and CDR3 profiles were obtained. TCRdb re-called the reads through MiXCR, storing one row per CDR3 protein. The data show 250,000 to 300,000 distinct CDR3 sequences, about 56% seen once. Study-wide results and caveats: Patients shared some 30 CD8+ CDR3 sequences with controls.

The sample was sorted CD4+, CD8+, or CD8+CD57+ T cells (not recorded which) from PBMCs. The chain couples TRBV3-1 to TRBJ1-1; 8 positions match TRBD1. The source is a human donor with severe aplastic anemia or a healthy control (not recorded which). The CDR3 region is CASSQEYRGSTEASF. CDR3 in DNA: TGTGCCAGCAGCCAAGAATACAGGGGGTCCACTGAAGCTTCCTTT.